Below, 20 T cell receptor beta chains from the same sample are listed, as sequenced in a study of T-cell reconstitution after alpha-beta-depleted transplantation in children. Preparation of the TCRbeta library was carried out with unique molecular identifiers. One entry per CDR3 protein, called by TCRdb with MiXCR from the PCR reads. The table lists some 9,700 distinct CDR3 sequences, around 14% of them singletons. This material consisted of PBMCs, mostly from graft donor cells, taken 60 days after TCRalphabeta/CD19-depleted stem cell transplant. These receptor sequences come from a male patient between 5 and 17 years old who had a stem cell transplant for acute lymphoblastic leukemia, so the T cells may come from the graft donor.

In this sample, this clonotype is medium-sized. The chain recombines TRBV7-2 with TRBJ2-3; tentatively, D is TRBD2 (6 bases). V was shortened by 5 bases and J by 3 bases, with 18 bases between the two germline ends. From germline, CDR1 is SGHTA and CDR2 FQGNSA. The CDR3 has 16 amino acids. CDR3 DNA sequence: TGTGCCAGCAGCCCACAAACGGGGGTTGGTACAGATACGCAGTATTTT. It codes for CASSPQTGVGTDTQYF.

This clonotype was counted many times. The chain links TRBV13 to TRBJ2-1; D ambiguous. V lost 6 bases, J lost 1 base, and 10 bases lay in between. The CDR3 consists of 14 residues. Germline lookup yields CDR1 PRHDT and CDR2 FYEKMQ (reference sequence). Here the CDR3 reads CASRPSGSYNEQFF. The CDR3 DNA reads as TGTGCCAGCAGACCCTCCGGTTCCTACAATGAGCAGTTCTTC.

This clonotype came up a few times. The chain employs TRBV5-1 and TRBJ1-2, with D hard to call. The germline V and J ends were trimmed by 0 bases and 8 bases, with 11 bases remaining between them. This CDR3 has 13 residues. Per germline, CDR1 SGHRS and CDR2 YFSETQ. The CDR3 is CASSLVTGSGYTF. The CDR3 nucleotides are TGCGCCAGCAGCTTGGTCACGGGGTCGGGCTACACCTTC.

This clonotype was counted many times. The rearrangement links TRBV12-3 or TRBV12-4 to TRBJ2-5; D is unresolved. The CDR3 loop spans 12 amino acids. V was trimmed by 5 bases and J by 5 bases, leaving 9 bases between them. This CDR3 reads CASSRIEETQYF. DNA of the CDR3: TGTGCCAGCAGTCGGATCGAGGAGACCCAGTACTTC.

In this sample, this clonotype turned up many times. The chain carries TRBV5-5 and TRBJ1-1, with D maybe TRBD1 (5 bases). The CDR3 consists of 13 residues. V lost 0 bases, J lost 10 bases, and 13 bases lay in between. The V gene's germline CDR1 is SGHKS and CDR2 YYEKEE (reference sequence). In DNA form, the CDR3 reads TGTGCCAGCAGCTTGGCGGTGGGGCCGAGAGCTTTCTTT. It codes for CASSLAVGPRAFF.

The chain couples TRBV28 to TRBJ1-4; 7 nucleotides agree with TRBD1. Trimming cost V 4 bases and J 0 bases; bases outside gene matches: 5. The CDR3 runs to 16 residues. Germline V CDR1 and CDR2: MDHEN, SYDVKM. The CDR3, as DNA: TGTGCCAGCAGTTCGGGGACAGACGCAACTAATGAAAAACTGTTTTTT. Protein product: CASSSGTDATNEKLFF.

The V gene is TRBV4-1, the J gene TRBJ2-1; D is ambiguous. Trimming shortened V by 1 base and J by 4 bases, and 14 bases separated the two germline ends. CDR1 is MGHRA, CDR2 YSYEKL, per germline. This CDR3 is 16 amino acids long. CDR3 loop: CASSQAGQLGYNEQFF. The CDR3 DNA reads as TGCGCCAGCAGCCAAGCTGGCCAGTTAGGGTACAATGAGCAGTTCTTC.

V gene TRBV12-3 or TRBV12-4 combines with J gene TRBJ2-5; unclear D gene. The CDR3 consists of 13 residues. V was cut by 4 bases and J by 5 bases, with 11 bases left in between. CDR3 amino acids: CASSSTRWETQYF. CDR3 nucleotides: TGTGCCAGCAGTTCGACTCGTTGGGAGACCCAGTACTTC.

Sample share makes this clonotype medium-sized (0.01 to 0.1%). This chain connects TRBV7-6 to TRBJ2-1; the match to TRBD2 covers 9 bases. The CDR3 length is 16 residues. Germline V lookup: CDR1 SGHVS, CDR2 FNYEAQ. V lost 4 bases to trimming and J lost 8 bases; unmatched junction nucleotides: 12. The chain's CDR3 is CASSSEGTSSNDEQFF. The CDR3 coding sequence is TGTGCCAGCAGCTCGGAAGGGACTAGCTCAAACGATGAGCAGTTCTTC.

This chain links TRBV12-3 or TRBV12-4 with TRBJ2-7; no reliable D call. The CDR3 covers 12 residues. V was pared by 4 bases and J by 9 bases, with 13 bases between. The CDR3 region has the DNA TGTGCCAGCAGTTACGGTGCGTTGGGGCAGTACTTC. As protein: CASSYGALGQYF.

This clonotype appeared many times. CDR3 DNA: TGTGCCAGCAGCTCTCCGGGATTCCGTTCGCAGTATTTT. Protein product: CASSSPGFRSQYF. The gene calls are TRBV6-2 or TRBV6-3 and TRBJ2-3; D is perhaps TRBD2 (5 bases). The V gene's germline CDR1 is MNHEY and CDR2 SVGEGT. The CDR3 is made up of 13 amino acids. V shed 6 bases and J shed 10 bases, with 17 bases lying between them.

This clonotype occurred many times. This rearrangement joins TRBV7-2 to TRBJ1-2; 11 nucleotides match TRBD1. Trimming cost V 5 bases and J 4 bases; bases outside gene matches: 9. The CDR3 consists of 16 residues. From germline, CDR1 is SGHTA and CDR2 FQGNSA. CDR3 amino acids: CASSRTGGAQGYGYTF. The CDR3 DNA reads as TGTGCCAGCAGCCGGACAGGGGGCGCCCAAGGCTATGGCTACACCTTC.

This clonotype was detected many times. The V gene is TRBV12-3 or TRBV12-4, the J gene TRBJ1-1; D remains ambiguous. The CDR3 contains 14 residues. The V end was cut by 3 bases, the J end by 1 base, with 9 bases between. The CDR3 coding sequence is TGTGCCAGCAGTTTTCGGCGGGGGAACACTGAAGCTTTCTTT. Its protein product is CASSFRRGNTEAFF.

V is TRBV18 and J is TRBJ2-7, with D maybe TRBD1 (6 bases). Germline CDR1 KGHSH, CDR2 LQKENI. The CDR3 extends over 16 amino acids. V lost 3 bases to trimming and J lost 2 bases, with 17 bases between them. CDR3 in DNA: TGTGCCAGCTCACCGCGTACAGGGCCATCCACCTACGAGCAGTACTTC. Its translation is CASSPRTGPSTYEQYF.

At least ten counts were recorded for this clonotype. This chain joins TRBV5-1 and TRBJ2-1; 9 bases fit TRBD2. CDR1 is SGHRS and CDR2 is YFSETQ in the germline V gene. The V segment lost 0 bases and the J segment 4 bases; nucleotides outside the gene matches: 2. This CDR3 is built from 15 residues. The CDR3 sequence: CASSLGLAGYNEQFF. Here the CDR3 DNA reads TGCGCCAGCAGCTTGGGTCTAGCGGGGTACAATGAGCAGTTCTTC. Full variable domain (rest looked up from reference TRBV5-1 and TRBJ2-1): KAGVTQTPRYLIKTRGQQVTLSCSPISGHRSVSWYQQTPGQGLQFLFEYFSETQRNKGNFPGRFSGRQFSNSRSEMNVSTLELGDSALYLCASSLGLAGYNEQFFGPGTRLTVL.

This clonotype was recorded many times. The rearrangement uses TRBV19 and TRBJ2-5, with TRBD2 identical over 7 bases. J was trimmed by 2 bases and V by 3 bases; bases with no gene match: 6. Looked up from germline, CDR1 is LNHDA and CDR2 is SQIVND (reference sequence). This CDR3 has 15 amino acids. CDR3 DNA sequence: TGTGCCAGTAGTATCTCGCTCGGGGGGCAAGAGACCCAGTACTTC. The encoded protein is CASSISLGGQETQYF.

This chain links TRBV2 with TRBJ1-4; D is possibly TRBD1 (5 bases). The CDR3 has 12 residues. Between the trimmed V and J ends, which lost 4 bases and 16 bases, there was a span of 16 bases. Germline V gives CDR1 SNHLY, CDR2 FYNNEI. CDR3 protein: CASSVGGTQPFF. CDR3 DNA: TGTGCCAGCAGTGTCGGGGGAACACAGCCGTTTTTT.

There are many counts of this clonotype. The chain uses TRBV27 and TRBJ1-1; D not certain. V lost 4 bases, J lost 4 bases, and 10 bases lay in between. Germline V gene sequence: CDR1 MNHEY, CDR2 SMNVEV (reference sequence). The CDR3 covers 13 residues. CDR3 sequence: CASSYLRRTEAFF. In nucleotides, the CDR3 is TGTGCCAGCAGTTACTTGCGGCGCACTGAAGCTTTCTTT.

This clonotype has ten or more counts. The V and J genes are TRBV11-1 and TRBJ2-1; 12 nucleotides line up with TRBD2. Germline CDR1 is SGHAT and CDR2 is FQDESV (reference sequence). The V segment lost 5 bases and the J segment 2 bases; nucleotides outside the gene matches: 7. The CDR3 runs to 17 residues. The CDR3 DNA reads as TGTGCCAGCAGCCGGACTAGCGGGGTCAATACCTACAATGAGCAGTTCTTC. This codes for CASSRTSGVNTYNEQFF.

J is TRBJ1-1 and V is TRBV5-5; D gene unclear. CDR1 SGHKS and CDR2 YYEKEE come from the germline V gene (reference sequence). The V end was cut by 4 bases, the J end by 1 base, with 14 bases between. The CDR3 extends over 15 amino acids. The CDR3 DNA reads as TGTGCCAGCAGCCTACATGGATCTGGGAACACTGAAGCTTTCTTT. It is translated as CASSLHGSGNTEAFF.